These 17 T cell receptor beta chains were all obtained from the same sample, sequenced in a study of control samples from healthy donors and cancer patients. Libraries were prepared by immunoSEQ multiplex PCR; TCRdb keeps only in-frame clonotypes and omits some of them. Of 85,000 to 100,000 clones in the sample, roughly 82% were seen once. The source material was blood. These receptors were obtained from a man aged 55-75 years in good health.

The chain recombines TRBV24-1 with TRBJ2-3; D may be TRBD1 (6 bases). The V and J ends lost 6 bases and 3 bases respectively, with 18 bases between them. This CDR3 has 16 amino acids. Germline V gives CDR1 KGHDR, CDR2 SFDVKD. The CDR3 DNA reads as TGTGCCACCAGTTTCCCTGCAGGGGTCGGGACAGATACGCAGTATTTT. Translating gives CATSFPAGVGTDTQYF.

This clone was picked up a small number of times. The chain combines TRBV2 with TRBJ1-5; unclear D gene. Germline values: CDR1 SNHLY, CDR2 FYNNEI. The CDR3 loop spans 13 amino acids. V was trimmed by 4 bases and J by 4 bases, leaving 8 bases between them. The CDR3 here is CASSGPRNQPQHF. The CDR3 DNA reads TGTGCCAGCAGTGGTCCTCGGAATCAGCCCCAGCATTTT. Full variable domain (outside the CDR3, taken from reference TRBV2 and TRBJ1-5): EPEVTQTPSHQVTQMGQEVILRCVPISNHLYFYWYRQILGQKVEFLVSFYNNEISEKSEIFDDQFSVERPDGSNFTLKIRSTKLEDSAMYFCASSGPRNQPQHFGDGTRLSIL.

This clone was picked up a small number of times. This chain joins TRBV30 and TRBJ2-4, with a possible D match to TRBD2 (6 bases). Germline V gene lookup returns CDR1 GTSNPN and CDR2 SVGIG (reference sequence). Trimming removed 2 bases from V and 6 bases from J, with 11 bases in between. CDR3 length: 13 residues. CDR3 nucleotide sequence: TGTGCCTGGAGTACGGGGGAGCGAAACATTCAGTACTTC. This translates into CAWSTGERNIQYF.

The J gene is TRBJ2-4, the V gene TRBV2, with D possibly TRBD1 on 6 matching bases. Trimming stripped 6 bases from V and 1 base from J, with 13 bases between. The germline gives CDR1 SNHLY, CDR2 FYNNEI. The CDR3 is 15 residues long. CDR3 coding DNA: TGTGCCAGCAGCGGGGACAACCAGGCCAAAAACATTCAGTACTTC. This translates into CASSGDNQAKNIQYF.

The gene calls are TRBV7-3 and TRBJ2-3; D remains unclear. Trimming cost V 3 bases and J 4 bases, with 11 bases left between them. CDR3 size: 14 residues. Germline-derived CDR1 and CDR2 are SGHTA and FQGTGA. CDR3 residues: CASSFGPPADTQYF. CDR3 sequence (DNA): TGTGCCAGCAGCTTTGGCCCCCCGGCAGATACGCAGTATTTT.

This clone was counted a single time. The chain carries TRBV28 and TRBJ1-3; the D is unclear. This CDR3 has 15 residues. The germline gives CDR1 MDHEN, CDR2 SYDVKM. Trimming stripped 6 bases from V and 8 bases from J, with 20 bases between. The CDR3 protein is CASSRPMGSADTIYF. In nucleotides, the CDR3 is TGTGCCAGCAGCCGTCCGATGGGGTCAGCGGACACCATATATTTT.

The DNA of the CDR3 is TGTGCCAGTAGTGTAGGACGGAACTATGGCTACACCTTC. Residues: CASSVGRNYGYTF. The rearrangement links TRBV19 to TRBJ1-2, with D uncertain. Trimming took 5 bases from V and 2 from J, leaving 9 bases between them. The CDR3 runs 13 residues. Germline assignment: CDR1 LNHDA and CDR2 SQIVND (reference sequence).

This clone has a single count. The chain links TRBV11-3 to TRBJ2-1; D unclear. Germline CDR1 and CDR2: SGHNT and YENEEA. The V gene lost 4 bases and the J gene lost 7 bases, with 5 bases spanning the gap. The length of the CDR3 is 11 residues. CDR3 sequence (DNA): TGTGCCAGCAGCTCGACTAATGAGCAGTTCTTC. Residues: CASSSTNEQFF.

The genes are TRBV28 and TRBJ1-4; 8 bases are shared with TRBD1. Losses at the gene ends were 5 bases for V and 0 bases for J; bases not matched to a gene: 2. Germline CDR1 and CDR2: MDHEN and SYDVKM. This CDR3 has 15 amino acids. The CDR3 sequence is CASSQTGATNEKLFF. The CDR3 bases are TGTGCCAGCAGTCAGACAGGGGCAACTAATGAAAAACTGTTTTTT.

This clone was observed at least ten times. V usage is TRBV9 and J usage is TRBJ1-5, with no clear D. Germline V lookup: CDR1 SGDLS, CDR2 YYNGEE. V was trimmed by 4 bases and J by 6 bases, leaving 17 bases between them. This CDR3 spans 15 amino acids. As DNA, the CDR3 is TGTGCCAGCAGCTCCTTTACGAGCCCGGGTCAGCCCCAGCATTTT. Protein sequence: CASSSFTSPGQPQHF.

The rearrangement joins TRBV3-1 (or the pseudogene TRBV3-2) to TRBJ1-2; the D gene is possibly TRBD1 (5 bases). CDR3 length: 15 residues. Trimming cost V 0 bases and J 4 bases, with 12 bases left between them. Germline V gives CDR1 LGHDT, CDR2 YNNKEL (reference sequence). The CDR3 spells CASSQDGGSSYGYTF. The CDR3 DNA reads TGTGCCAGCAGCCAAGATGGGGGGAGCAGCTATGGCTACACCTTC.

The chain recombines TRBV30 with TRBJ2-6; D remains ambiguous. The CDR3 spans 14 residues. CDR1 is GTSNPN, CDR2 SVGIG, per germline (reference sequence). Trimming took off 1 base at V and 2 bases at J, with 6 bases between the two ends. CDR3 sequence (DNA): TGTGCCTGGAGTGCGGGCACTGGGGCCAACGTCCTGACTTTC. The encoded protein is CAWSAGTGANVLTF.

The rearrangement links TRBV6-5 to TRBJ1-4; 9 bases match TRBD1. Trimming took 8 bases from V and 4 from J; bases not matched to a gene: 2. The CDR3 has 13 amino acids. The germline V gene has CDR1 MNHEY and CDR2 SVGAGI. CDR3 bases: TGTGCCAGCCGGACAGGGGATAATGAAAAACTGTTTTTT. Encoded protein: CASRTGDNEKLFF.

This chain uses TRBV2 with TRBJ2-1; 15 bases line up with TRBD2. Germline assignment: CDR1 SNHLY and CDR2 FYNNEI. V trimming: 4 bases; J trimming: 1 base; junction bases outside the gene matches: 8. This CDR3 is 19 amino acids long. For the CDR3, the DNA is TGTGCCAGCAGTGTCCCCGGACTAGCGGGAGGGCCTTCCTACAATGAGCAGTTCTTC. Amino acids: CASSVPGLAGGPSYNEQFF.

The V and J genes are TRBV19 and TRBJ2-1, with 7 positions matching TRBD2. V lost 3 bases to trimming and J lost 10 bases; unmatched junction nucleotides: 12. CDR1 is LNHDA and CDR2 is SQIVND in the germline V gene (reference sequence). CDR3 length: 15 amino acids. CDR3 loop: CASSISGGAPGEQFF. In DNA form, the CDR3 reads TGTGCCAGTAGTATTTCGGGGGGAGCCCCGGGGGAGCAGTTCTTC.

The chain employs TRBV14 and TRBJ2-5; 8 bases map to TRBD2. V trimming: 1 base; J trimming: 4 bases; junction bases outside the gene matches: 8. This CDR3 is built from 16 residues. The germline CDR1 and CDR2 sequences are SGHDN and FVKESK. CDR3 sequence reads: CASSQVSGGIGETQYF. CDR3 nucleotide sequence: TGTGCCAGCAGCCAAGTCTCGGGAGGGATCGGAGAGACCCAGTACTTC. The full variable domain, completed using reference TRBV14 and TRBJ2-5, is EAGVTQFPSHSVIEKGQTVTLRCDPISGHDNLYWYRRVMGKEIKFLLHFVKESKQDESGMPNNRFLAERTGGTYSTLKVQPAELEDSGVYFCASSQVSGGIGETQYFGPGTRLLVL.

J is TRBJ1-1 and V is TRBV5-1; possibly TRBD1 for D (6 bases). The CDR3 consists of 14 residues. Germline values: CDR1 SGHRS, CDR2 YFSETQ. Trimming cost V 0 bases and J 1 base, with 7 bases left between them. CDR3 DNA: TGCGCCAGCAGCTTGGCGGGACAGAACACTGAAGCTTTCTTT. This codes for CASSLAGQNTEAFF. Using reference TRBV5-1 and TRBJ1-1 for the parts outside the CDR3, the full variable domain is KAGVTQTPRYLIKTRGQQVTLSCSPISGHRSVSWYQQTPGQGLQFLFEYFSETQRNKGNFPGRFSGRQFSNSRSEMNVSTLELGDSALYLCASSLAGQNTEAFFGQGTRLTVV.